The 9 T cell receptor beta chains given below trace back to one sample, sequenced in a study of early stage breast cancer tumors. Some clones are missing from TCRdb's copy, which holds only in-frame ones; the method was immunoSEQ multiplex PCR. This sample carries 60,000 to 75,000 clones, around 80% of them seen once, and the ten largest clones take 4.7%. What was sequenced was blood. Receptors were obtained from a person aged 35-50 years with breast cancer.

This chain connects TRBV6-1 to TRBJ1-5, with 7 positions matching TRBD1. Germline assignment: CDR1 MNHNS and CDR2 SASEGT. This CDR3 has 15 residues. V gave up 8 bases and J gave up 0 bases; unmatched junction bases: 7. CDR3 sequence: CASSTGTVSNQPQHF. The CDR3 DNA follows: TGTGCCAGCTCGACCGGGACAGTTAGCAATCAGCCCCAGCATTTT.

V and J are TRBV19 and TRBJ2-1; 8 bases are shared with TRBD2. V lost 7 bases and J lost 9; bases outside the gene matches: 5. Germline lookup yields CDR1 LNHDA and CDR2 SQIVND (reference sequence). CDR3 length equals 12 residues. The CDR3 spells CASTGLGIEQFF. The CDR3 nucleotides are TGTGCCAGTACGGGACTAGGGATTGAGCAGTTCTTC.

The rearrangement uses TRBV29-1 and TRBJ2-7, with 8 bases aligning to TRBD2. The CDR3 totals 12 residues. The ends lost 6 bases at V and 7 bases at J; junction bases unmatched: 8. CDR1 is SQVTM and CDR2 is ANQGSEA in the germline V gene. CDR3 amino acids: CSVESGSGEQYF. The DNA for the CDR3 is TGCAGCGTCGAAAGCGGGAGTGGGGAGCAGTACTTC.

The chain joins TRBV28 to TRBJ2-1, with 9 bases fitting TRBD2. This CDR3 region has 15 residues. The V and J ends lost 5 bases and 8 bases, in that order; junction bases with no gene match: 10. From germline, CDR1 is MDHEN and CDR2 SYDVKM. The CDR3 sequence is CASSTLAGRGDEQFF. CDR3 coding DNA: TGTGCCAGCAGTACCCTAGCGGGACGAGGGGATGAGCAGTTCTTC.

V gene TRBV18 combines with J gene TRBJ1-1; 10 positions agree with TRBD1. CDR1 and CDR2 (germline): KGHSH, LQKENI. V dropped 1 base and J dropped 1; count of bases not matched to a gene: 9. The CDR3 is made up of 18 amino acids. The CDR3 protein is CASSPRTPGQGKNTEAFF. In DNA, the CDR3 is TGTGCCAGCTCACCACGGACCCCGGGACAGGGGAAGAACACTGAAGCTTTCTTT.

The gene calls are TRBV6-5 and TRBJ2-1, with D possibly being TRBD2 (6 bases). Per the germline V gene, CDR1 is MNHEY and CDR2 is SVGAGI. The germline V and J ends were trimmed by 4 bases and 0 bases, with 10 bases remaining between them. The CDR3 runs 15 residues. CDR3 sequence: CASSFSSGSYNEQFF. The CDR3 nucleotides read TGTGCCAGCAGTTTTAGTAGCGGCTCCTACAATGAGCAGTTCTTC.

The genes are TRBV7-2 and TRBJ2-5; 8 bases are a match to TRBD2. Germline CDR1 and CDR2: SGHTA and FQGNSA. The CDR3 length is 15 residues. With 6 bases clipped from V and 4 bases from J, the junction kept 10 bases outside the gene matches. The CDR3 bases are TGTGCCAGCAGTTTTGAGCGGGAGTTCATAGAGACCCAGTACTTC. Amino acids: CASSFEREFIETQYF.

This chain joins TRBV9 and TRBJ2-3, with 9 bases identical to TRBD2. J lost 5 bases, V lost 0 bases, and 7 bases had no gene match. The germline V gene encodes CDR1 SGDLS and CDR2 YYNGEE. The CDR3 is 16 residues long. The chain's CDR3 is CASSVGLAGVVDTQYF. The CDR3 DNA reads TGTGCCAGCAGCGTAGGGTTAGCGGGAGTTGTAGATACGCAGTATTTT.

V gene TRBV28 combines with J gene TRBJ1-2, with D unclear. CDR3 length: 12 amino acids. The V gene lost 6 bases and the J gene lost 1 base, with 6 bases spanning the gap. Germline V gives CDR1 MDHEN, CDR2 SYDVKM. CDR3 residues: CASRKSNYGYTF. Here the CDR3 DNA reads TGTGCCAGCAGAAAGAGTAACTATGGCTACACCTTC.